Below are 24 T cell receptor beta chains sequenced from a single sample in a study of blood T cells in healthy people across ages (dated by TCRdb to the mid-2010s). The library came from 5' RACE. Sequenced on an Illumina HiSeq 2500. The second PCR ran for roughly 6 to 11 cycles and used a J-beta primer mix along with a sample-barcoded 5' primer. TCRdb trimmed public reads at Q25 via fastp, called clones via MiXCR and kept in-frame beta chains. Records with the same CDR3 protein are collapsed into one entry carrying the most frequent genes and DNA. This sample comprises roughly 2 million distinct CDR3 sequences, around half of them detected only once. The ten largest clones add up to around 2.1% of the sample. Sequencing was performed on blood. The receptor source for this set is a woman between 40 and 55 years old in good health.

The rearrangement uses TRBV28 and TRBJ2-6, with D perhaps TRBD1 (6 bases). The length of the CDR3 is 18 residues. The germline V gene has CDR1 MDHEN and CDR2 SYDVKM. Deletions cut 6 bases from V and 0 bases from J, with 18 bases between. CDR3 DNA sequence: TGTGCCAGCAGCAGTCCTTACAGGGCTGCCTCTGGGGCCAACGTCCTGACTTTC. Translated: CASSSPYRAASGANVLTF.

This chain links TRBV7-9 with TRBJ1-2; TRBD1 might be the D (6 bases). This CDR3 comprises 15 residues. The V end was cut by 5 bases, the J end by 2 bases, with 15 bases between. Looked up from germline, CDR1 is SEHNR and CDR2 is FQNEAQ (reference sequence). The CDR3 loop reads CASSHEGQSNYGYTF. The CDR3 coding sequence is TGTGCCAGCAGCCATGAAGGACAGTCGAACTATGGCTACACCTTC. Complete variable domain (other parts from reference TRBV7-9 and TRBJ1-2): DTGVSQNPRHKITKRGQNVTFRCDPISEHNRLYWYRQTLGQGPEFLTYFQNEAQLEKSRLLSDRFSAERPKGSFSTLEIQRTEQGDSAMYLCASSHEGQSNYGYTFGSGTRLTVV.

This clonotype has a handful of counts. The V and J genes are TRBV7-3 and TRBJ2-7; 10 bases match TRBD1. The V gene's germline CDR1 is SGHTA and CDR2 FQGTGA. The V gene end was trimmed by 2 bases and the J gene end by 0 bases; junction bases not matched to a gene: 7. The CDR3 runs to 17 residues. The CDR3 nucleotides are TGTGCCAGCAGCTTAGGGGGACAGGGGATGAACTCCTACGAGCAGTACTTC. Translating gives CASSLGGQGMNSYEQYF.

In the case of this clonotype: This sequence may be a read error, since a much larger clone differs from it by one base. The genes are TRBV12-3 or TRBV12-4 and TRBJ2-4; maybe TRBD2 (6 bases). The CDR3 runs to 15 residues. V lost 2 bases and J lost 3, with 11 bases in between. Here the CDR3 DNA reads TGTGCCAGCAGTTTAATGCAGGGAGGCAAAAACATTCAGTACTTC. This encodes CASSLMQGGKNIQYF.

Concerning this clonotype itself: A single base separates this from a much larger clone, so it may be a read error. The chain joins TRBV4-3 to TRBJ1-2; D remains ambiguous. Germline assignment: CDR1 LGHNA and CDR2 YSLEER. The length of the CDR3 is 16 residues. In DNA form, the CDR3 reads TGCGCCGGCAGCCAAGATGTGACCTTAGACCCCTATGGCTACACCTTC. Its translation is CAGSQDVTLDPYGYTF.

This chain joins TRBV7-9 and TRBJ2-4; TRBD2 aligns across 11 bases. Germline CDR1 and CDR2: SEHNR and FQNEAQ (reference sequence). Losses at the gene ends were 2 bases for V and 3 bases for J; bases not matched to a gene: 12. CDR3 length: 19 amino acids. The CDR3 sequence: CASSLLHVAGGPVKNIQYF. The CDR3 coding sequence is TGTGCCAGCAGCTTACTTCACGTAGCGGGGGGGCCGGTCAAAAACATTCAGTACTTC.

This clonotype was counted a few times. The chain combines TRBV7-9 with TRBJ2-5, with TRBD2 matching over 7 bases. Germline CDR1 and CDR2: SEHNR and FQNEAQ (reference sequence). The CDR3 consists of 13 residues. J was trimmed by 3 bases and V by 10 bases; bases with no gene match: 8. The CDR3 coding sequence is TGTGCCACCCTAGCCAGCGGGGAAGAGACCCAGTACTTC. Encoded protein: CATLASGEETQYF.

Only a few counts were recorded for this clonotype. J is TRBJ2-5 and V is TRBV7-8, with D perhaps assigned TRBD1 or TRBD2 (6 bases each). V lost 5 bases and J 2 bases, leaving 15 bases between the germline ends. The CDR3 spans 15 residues. In germline, CDR1 is SGHVS, CDR2 FQNEAQ. The CDR3 DNA reads as TGTGCCAGCAGCCAGAGGGGGGTAGGGCAAGAGACCCAGTACTTC. Residues: CASSQRGVGQETQYF. The whole variable domain, remainder taken from reference TRBV7-8 and TRBJ2-5, is GAGVSQSPRYKVAKRGQDVALRCDPISGHVSLFWYQQALGQGPEFLTYFQNEAQLDKSGLPSDRFFAERPEGSVSTLKIQRTQQEDSAVYLCASSQRGVGQETQYFGPGTRLLVL.

The rearrangement uses TRBV4-2 and TRBJ2-1; D is possibly TRBD2 (7 bases). CDR3 length equals 16 residues. The germline gives CDR1 LGHNA, CDR2 YNFKEQ. V lost 1 base to trimming and J lost 9 bases, with 19 bases between them. This CDR3 reads CASSQAIGGPGAEQFF. The CDR3 region has the DNA TGTGCCAGCAGCCAAGCGATCGGGGGGCCAGGGGCTGAGCAGTTCTTC.

This clonotype was detected only a few times. The chain joins TRBV20-1 to TRBJ2-3; 7 bases agree with TRBD2. Germline CDR1 is DFQATT and CDR2 is SNEGSKA (reference sequence). J gave up 2 bases and V 1 base, and 12 bases lay outside the gene matches. The CDR3 totals 17 residues. CDR3 bases: TGCAGTGCTAGAGGGTTATTATCTAGCGGTTTCACAGATACGCAGTATTTT. Its protein product is CSARGLLSSGFTDTQYF.

This sequence joins TRBV7-9 and TRBJ2-1, with a tentative D call TRBD1 (6 bases). V was trimmed by 5 bases and J by 11 bases, leaving 13 bases between them. This CDR3 is 12 amino acids long. CDR1 is SEHNR and CDR2 is FQNEAQ in the germline V gene (reference sequence). CDR3 sequence reads: CASSRTDSKQFF. CDR3 DNA: TGTGCCAGCAGCCGGACGGACAGTAAGCAGTTCTTC.

This clonotype showed up just a few times. CDR3 region: CASSPFTGGTEQFF. The CDR3 nucleotides are TGTGCCAGCAGTCCTTTTACAGGGGGCACTGAGCAGTTCTTC. The V gene is TRBV7-2, the J gene TRBJ2-1; 9 nucleotides match TRBD1. J lost 9 bases, V lost 6 bases, and 9 bases had no gene match. Germline loops: CDR1 SGHTA, CDR2 FQGNSA. There are 14 residues in the CDR3.

Concerning this clonotype: No conserved phenylalanine or tryptophan ends this CDR3, so it is likely a read error. The J gene is TRBJ1-2, the V gene TRBV6-5, with TRBD1 matching 7 bases. The J segment lost 5 bases and the V segment lost 5 bases, leaving 2 bases of the junction unmatched. Germline V lookup: CDR1 MNHEY, CDR2 SVGAGI. The CDR3 spans 12 residues. As DNA, the CDR3 is TGTGCCAGCAGTCGGACAGGTTATGGCTACACCTTA. It translates to CASSRTGYGYTL.

This clonotype was found a few times. In nucleotides, the CDR3 is TGCAGCGTTGGAGGGGCAACTAATGAAAAACTGTTTTTT. It encodes CSVGGATNEKLFF. The chain links TRBV29-1 to TRBJ1-4; D is perhaps TRBD1 (5 bases). Germline values: CDR1 SQVTM, CDR2 ANQGSEA. Deletions cut 4 bases from V and 0 bases from J, with 6 bases between. The CDR3 covers 13 residues.

A remark on this clonotype: A read error may produce the germline difference seen at one junction end. The chain carries TRBV5-1 and TRBJ1-4; D ambiguous. The CDR3 consists of 15 residues. Germline lookup yields CDR1 SGHRS and CDR2 YFSETQ. The CDR3 loop reads CASSLSVPSNEELFF. CDR3 nucleotide sequence: TGCGCCAGCAGCTTGTCTGTCCCTTCTAATGAAGAACTGTTTTTT.

V and J are TRBV7-2 and TRBJ2-3, with a weak D call TRBD2 (5 bases). Per the germline V gene, CDR1 is SGHTA and CDR2 is FQGNSA. The CDR3 has 15 residues. The V end lost 3 bases, the J end lost 3 bases, and 13 bases lay between the germline ends. CDR3 sequence (DNA): TGTGCCAGCAGCTTGATCGGGGTTTTGACAGATACGCAGTATTTT. Translated: CASSLIGVLTDTQYF. Using reference TRBV7-2 and TRBJ2-3 for the parts outside the CDR3, the full variable domain is GAGVSQSPSNKVTEKGKDVELRCDPISGHTALYWYRQSLGQGLEFLIYFQGNSAPDKSGLPSDRFSAERTGGSVSTLTIQRTQQEDSAVYLCASSLIGVLTDTQYFGPGTRLTVL.

This clonotype was seen a single time. CDR3 region: CASSERTGDSGYTF. DNA of the CDR3: TGTGCCAGCAGTGAAAGGACAGGGGATAGTGGCTACACCTTC. This chain links TRBV6-1 with TRBJ1-2; TRBD1 aligns across 9 bases. In germline, CDR1 is MNHNS, CDR2 SASEGT. The J segment lost 7 bases and the V segment lost 2 bases, leaving 5 bases of the junction unmatched. This CDR3 is built from 14 residues.

The chain combines TRBV29-1 with TRBJ2-4; the D gene is possibly TRBD2 (6 bases). The last part of the DNA fits TRBJ2-7 better; the J call may be wrong. In germline, CDR1 is SQVTM, CDR2 ANQGSEA. The length of the CDR3 is 13 residues. CDR3 coding DNA: TGCAGCGTTGATTTCGGAGGGAACGGCGAGCAGTACTTC. Its translation is CSVDFGGNGEQYF.

The rearrangement uses TRBV4-1 and TRBJ2-5, with 9 bases aligning to TRBD2. The CDR3 contains 15 residues. In germline, CDR1 is MGHRA, CDR2 YSYEKL. V was clipped by 1 base and J by 11 bases; unmatched bases: 11. CDR3 nucleotides: TGCGCCAGCAGCCAAGGGCTAGCGGGGCCCAATGAGCAGTACTTC. Its translation: CASSQGLAGPNEQYF.

The table lists this clonotype with a few counts. Given a much more abundant clone one base away, this may be a read error. This sequence joins TRBV20-1 and TRBJ2-1; D possibly uses TRBD1 or TRBD2 (5 bases each). The J call is in doubt because the DNA end fits TRBJ2-7 better. Per germline, CDR1 DFQATT and CDR2 SNEGSKA (reference sequence). The CDR3 extends over 15 amino acids. CDR3 nucleotides: TGCAGTGCCATGTATCGACGGGGCCTCTACAATGAGCAGTACTTC. Translating it yields CSAMYRRGLYNEQYF.

This clonotype was seen repeatedly, ten times or more. The chain couples TRBV7-2 to TRBJ1-2, with 11 nucleotides matching TRBD1. There are 14 residues in the CDR3. Germline V gene data show CDR1 as SGHTA and CDR2 as FQGNSA. V shed 4 bases and J 4 bases; nucleotides not matched to a gene: 2. The DNA of the CDR3 is TGTGCCAGCAGCTCGGGACAGGGGGTCTATGGCTACACCTTC. Translation gives CASSSGQGVYGYTF.

This clonotype turned up a few times. This chain joins TRBV7-2 and TRBJ2-1, with D unresolved. The CDR3 is 11 amino acids. With 5 bases removed from V and 9 bases from J, the gap between germline ends came to 8 bases. Germline V gene data show CDR1 as SGHTA and CDR2 as FQGNSA. CDR3 sequence: CASSPQFEQFF. CDR3 DNA: TGTGCCAGCAGCCCCCAATTTGAGCAGTTCTTC.

This clonotype has more than one count but fewer than ten. The chain has TRBV4-2 and TRBJ2-4, with TRBD2 as a possible D gene (5 bases). CDR1 and CDR2 (germline): LGHNA, YNFKEQ. V lost 0 bases and J lost 11, with 17 bases in between. CDR3 length: 15 residues. The chain's CDR3 is CASSQDGVDSLFQYF. The CDR3 coding sequence is TGTGCCAGCAGCCAAGATGGGGTGGACTCGCTCTTTCAGTACTTC.

The V call is TRBV12-1, the J call TRBJ2-5; TRBD1 reflects the table's D call only, with no check against the DNA. The tail of the sequence fits TRBJ2-7 better, so the J call may be wrong. TRBV12-1 is shown as a pseudogene. The CDR3 totals 21 residues. The CDR3 region is CASSFGWVPNWNRYRSDEQYF. The DNA of the CDR3 is TGTGCCAGCAGCTTTGGATGGGTTCCGAACTGGAACAGGTATCGTAGCGACGAGCAGTACTTC.